This record concerns one T cell receptor (beta chain) sequence. United States facilities provided treatment to all participants with HIV. Germline CDR1 SNHLY, CDR2 FYNNEI. There are 15 residues in the CDR3. Between the trimmed V and J ends, which lost 4 bases and 4 bases, there was a span of 13 bases. This entry is derived from a study of long-term antiretroviral therapy in people with HIV. Run at survey level, the immunoSEQ assay was version v3.0. Method: immunoSEQ multiplex PCR; TCRdb's copy keeps in-frame clones and lacks some. The sample shows 25,000 to 35,000 clones, more than 70% of them seen only once.

This chain links TRBV2 with TRBJ2-2, with D possibly being TRBD1 (6 bases). This clonotype was obtained from a woman aged 25 to 39 with HIV. Sequencing used unsorted PBMCs, obtained 0.8 years after starting antiretroviral therapy. The CDR3 bases are TGTGCCAGCAGTGCACAGGGTCTTGGCACCGGGGAGCTGTTTTTT. As protein: CASSAQGLGTGELFF.